These 30 T cell receptor beta chains came from one sample sequenced in a study of shared clonotypes between healthy human individuals. TCRdb's copy holds only in-frame clones and misses some; the assay was immunoSEQ multiplex PCR. The sample has 950,000 to 1,100,000 clones, roughly 75% seen once. Sample: memory CD4+ T cells sorted from blood. Subset meaning: CD45RA-negative fraction. These TCRs come from a man in his late teens or twenties in good health.

The chain is built from TRBV28 and TRBJ1-2; D uncertain. The CDR3 is made up of 14 amino acids. CDR1 and CDR2 from the germline V gene are MDHEN and SYDVKM. V lost 6 bases and J lost 4, with 15 bases in between. The CDR3 DNA reads TGTGCCAGCAGCCAAAGGAGAACCGGCTATGGCTACACCTTC. Protein sequence: CASSQRRTGYGYTF.

The chain combines TRBV10-2 with TRBJ2-3; D perhaps matches TRBD2 (5 bases). This CDR3 spans 16 amino acids. Germline CDR1 is WSHSY and CDR2 is SAAADI. V gave up 0 bases and J gave up 6 bases, with 16 bases separating them. CDR3 DNA sequence: TGCGCCAGCAGTGAGTCGCTACGGGGTACAAGTGATACGCAGTATTTT. The encoded protein is CASSESLRGTSDTQYF.

This clone was recorded at least ten times. The chain links TRBV7-6 to TRBJ1-6; no firm D call. CDR1 and CDR2 from the germline V gene are SGHVS and FNYEAQ. V lost 3 bases and J lost 9, with 9 bases in between. The CDR3 runs to 13 residues. The CDR3 protein is CASSLEYGSPLHF. The CDR3 DNA sequence: TGTGCCAGCAGCTTGGAATATGGTTCACCCCTCCACTTT.

This clone appeared once. A much more abundant neighbour one base away suggests this may be a read error. V is TRBV6-5 and J is TRBJ2-5, with TRBD1 matching over 9 bases. Germline values: CDR1 MNHEY, CDR2 SVGAGI. The ends lost 6 bases at V and 5 bases at J; junction bases unmatched: 4. The CDR3 contains 13 residues. The CDR3 protein is CASSPGTGETQYF. In DNA form, the CDR3 reads TGTGCCAGCAGCCCCGGGACAGGGGAGACCCAGTACTTC.

The gene calls are TRBV9 and TRBJ2-2; D perhaps matches TRBD1 (5 bases). V was cut by 0 bases and J by 2 bases, with 14 bases left in between. CDR1 and CDR2 from the germline V gene are SGDLS and YYNGEE. The CDR3 loop spans 17 amino acids. The CDR3 bases are TGTGCCAGCAGCGTAGGTGGGTTTGGACAAAACACCGGGGAGCTGTTTTTT. Translating gives CASSVGGFGQNTGELFF.

In its sample, this clone was seen a few times. This sequence joins TRBV6-5 and TRBJ1-2, with unresolved D. This CDR3 region has 15 residues. V lost 0 bases and J 2 bases, leaving 10 bases between the germline ends. The V gene's germline CDR1 is MNHEY and CDR2 SVGAGI. The CDR3 DNA sequence: TGTGCCAGCAGTTACTCGATTCAGGCCAACTATGGCTACACCTTC. Encoded protein: CASSYSIQANYGYTF.

The rearrangement links TRBV13 to TRBJ1-1; D gene unclear. CDR1 is PRHDT and CDR2 is FYEKMQ in the germline V gene (reference sequence). Trimming cost V 4 bases and J 0 bases, with 6 bases left between them. CDR3 size: 13 residues. The chain's CDR3 is CASSSTVNTEAFF. CDR3 bases: TGTGCCAGCAGCTCCACAGTGAACACTGAAGCTTTCTTT.

This clone has a handful of counts. The rearrangement links TRBV5-4 to TRBJ2-1; D not resolved. This CDR3 has 12 amino acids. CDR1 is SGHNT and CDR2 is YYREEE in the germline V gene (reference sequence). Deletions cut 5 bases from V and 10 bases from J, with 13 bases between. This CDR3 is CASSDTLREQFF. The DNA for the CDR3 is TGTGCCAGCAGTGATACGTTACGGGAGCAGTTCTTC.

In its sample, this clone was seen once. The J gene is TRBJ2-7, the V gene TRBV30; TRBD1 or TRBD2 may be the D gene (5 bases each). The CDR3 spans 14 residues. The V and J ends lost 3 bases and 0 bases respectively, with 12 bases between them. Germline CDR1 is GTSNPN and CDR2 is SVGIG (reference sequence). The DNA for the CDR3 is TGTGCCTGGAGACTGGCAGGGACCTCCTACGAGCAGTACTTC. Its translation is CAWRLAGTSYEQYF.

The rearrangement links TRBV30 to TRBJ2-4, with 10 bases lining up with TRBD1. J gave up 7 bases and V 0 bases, and 3 bases lay outside the gene matches. This CDR3 is built from 14 residues. Germline values: CDR1 GTSNPN, CDR2 SVGIG (reference sequence). The CDR3 spells CAWSVQDRGNIQYF. In DNA form, the CDR3 reads TGTGCCTGGAGTGTACAGGACAGGGGGAACATTCAGTACTTC.

V gene TRBV6-1 combines with J gene TRBJ1-2; perhaps TRBD1 as D (6 bases). This CDR3 region has 15 residues. V was clipped by 6 bases and J by 5 bases, with 19 bases between them. Germline lookup yields CDR1 MNHNS and CDR2 SASEGT. The CDR3: CASSPWGALTYGYTF. Here the CDR3 DNA reads TGTGCCAGCAGCCCGTGGGGGGCGCTAACGTATGGCTACACCTTC.

The chain recombines TRBV6-5 with TRBJ2-7; D gene unclear. V was trimmed by 6 bases and J by 6 bases, leaving 12 bases between them. CDR3 length: 12 residues. Germline loops: CDR1 MNHEY, CDR2 SVGAGI. In nucleotides, the CDR3 is TGTGCCAGCAGCTCCGTCTCCACCGAGCAGTACTTC. Amino acid sequence: CASSSVSTEQYF.

Only a few counts were recorded for this clone. The chain employs TRBV30 and TRBJ1-2; D ambiguous. Germline values: CDR1 GTSNPN, CDR2 SVGIG (reference sequence). V shed 4 bases and J shed 7 bases, with 16 bases lying between them. The CDR3 is 13 residues long. CDR3 bases: TGTGCCTGGATAAATGATTTCCTGGGTGGCTACACCTTC. This encodes CAWINDFLGGYTF. Together with reference TRBV30 and TRBJ1-2, the CDR3 gives the full variable domain: SQTIHQWPATLVQPVGSPLSLECTVEGTSNPNLYWYRQAAGRGLQLLFYSVGIGQISSEVPQNLSASRPQDRQFILSSKKLLLSDSGFYLCAWINDFLGGYTFGSGTRLTVV.

V gene TRBV7-9 combines with J gene TRBJ2-2; 7 nucleotides agree with TRBD1. This CDR3 comprises 16 residues. The germline gives CDR1 SEHNR, CDR2 FQNEAQ (reference sequence). Unmatched junction bases numbered 7, after V lost 4 bases and J lost 2 bases. The CDR3 reads CASSSQTGLNTGELFF. The CDR3 DNA sequence: TGTGCCAGCAGCTCCCAGACAGGGTTAAACACCGGGGAGCTGTTTTTT.

The rearrangement links TRBV30 to TRBJ2-1, with D possibly being TRBD2 (6 bases). CDR1 is GTSNPN and CDR2 is SVGIG in the germline V gene (reference sequence). Deletions cut 4 bases from V and 7 bases from J, with 11 bases between. CDR3 size: 12 residues. The CDR3 region is CAWTPGRNEQFF. The CDR3 coding sequence is TGTGCCTGGACACCGGGGAGGAATGAGCAGTTCTTC.

This rearrangement joins TRBV27 to TRBJ1-5; D is undetermined. The CDR3 consists of 15 residues. V shed 3 bases and J shed 0 bases, with 9 bases lying between them. The germline V gene encodes CDR1 MNHEY and CDR2 SMNVEV (reference sequence). The CDR3 reads CASSLVFHSNQPQHF. The CDR3 nucleotides are TGTGCCAGCAGTTTGGTCTTTCATAGCAATCAGCCCCAGCATTTT.

This clone was recorded only once. The chain couples TRBV9 to TRBJ2-1; D possibly corresponds to TRBD2 (5 bases). Trimming shortened V by 2 bases and J by 0 bases, and 6 bases separated the two germline ends. The CDR3 is 14 amino acids. Germline CDR1 is SGDLS and CDR2 is YYNGEE. Here the CDR3 DNA reads TGTGCCAGCAGCGTTAGCGTCTCCTACAATGAGCAGTTCTTC. This codes for CASSVSVSYNEQFF.

This clone turned up a few times. The V gene is TRBV7-8, the J gene TRBJ2-2; a possible D gene is TRBD1 (6 bases). The CDR3 contains 17 residues. Germline CDR1 is SGHVS and CDR2 is FQNEAQ. V dropped 0 bases and J dropped 2 bases, with 13 bases sitting between them. The CDR3 DNA reads as TGTGCCAGCAGCTTAGCGTTCAGGGGCCGCAACACCGGGGAGCTGTTTTTT. Its translation: CASSLAFRGRNTGELFF.

The table lists this clone with a few counts. This chain joins TRBV7-2 and TRBJ2-1; D tentatively fits TRBD1 or TRBD2 (6 bases each). The V gene's germline CDR1 is SGHTA and CDR2 FQGNSA. Trimming left V 7 bases short and J 3 bases short, with 16 bases between. The CDR3 contains 15 residues. CDR3 region: CASNDGGLGYNEQFF. CDR3 nucleotides: TGTGCCAGCAACGACGGGGGCCTTGGCTACAATGAGCAGTTCTTC.

CDR3 nucleotide sequence: TGTGCCAGCTGGCCGGGACAGAACACCGGGGAGCTGTTTTTT. Translating it yields CASWPGQNTGELFF. The chain couples TRBV19 to TRBJ2-2, with D perhaps matching TRBD1 (6 bases). The ends were cut back, 9 bases at V and 1 base at J, with 12 bases in the middle. Looked up from germline, CDR1 is LNHDA and CDR2 is SQIVND (reference sequence). The CDR3 extends over 14 amino acids.

This clone was observed a single time. CDR3 residues: CASSPRTGVNEQYF. CDR3 nucleotide sequence: TGTGCCAGCAGCCCAAGGACAGGGGTAAACGAGCAGTACTTC. The chain combines TRBV27 with TRBJ2-7; 9 bases are a match to TRBD1. Trimming cost V 6 bases and J 5 bases; bases outside gene matches: 8. The length of the CDR3 is 14 residues. The germline V gene encodes CDR1 MNHEY and CDR2 SMNVEV (reference sequence).

This clone was detected only a few times. The chain carries TRBV7-9 and TRBJ1-5; D not resolved. This CDR3 spans 12 amino acids. Trimming removed 4 bases at V and 5 bases at J, with 6 bases between. Germline lookup yields CDR1 SEHNR and CDR2 FQNEAQ (reference sequence). CDR3 in amino acids: CASSWADQPQHF. DNA of the CDR3: TGTGCCAGCAGCTGGGCTGATCAGCCCCAGCATTTT.

V usage is TRBV6-5 and J usage is TRBJ2-7, with 12 bases aligning to TRBD2. The CDR3 spans 15 residues. Germline V gene data show CDR1 as MNHEY and CDR2 as SVGAGI. Germline trimming cut 5 bases from V and 7 bases from J; bases unmatched to any gene: 9. The CDR3 loop is CASSKQGLAGREQYF. CDR3 coding DNA: TGTGCCAGCAGTAAACAAGGACTAGCGGGGAGGGAGCAGTACTTC.

V usage is TRBV6-5 and J usage is TRBJ2-3; no reliable D call. From germline, CDR1 is MNHEY and CDR2 SVGAGI. V was clipped by 6 bases and J by 4 bases, with 11 bases between them. The CDR3 loop spans 13 amino acids. This chain's CDR3 is CASSSQSSDTQYF. As DNA, the CDR3 is TGTGCCAGCAGCTCCCAGAGTTCAGATACGCAGTATTTT.

This clone showed up just a few times. The chain combines TRBV4-1 with TRBJ1-4; D gene uncertain. Germline CDR1 reads MGHRA; CDR2 reads YSYEKL. Trimming took 4 bases from V and 6 from J, leaving 15 bases between them. The CDR3 has 15 residues. This CDR3 is CASSPAEGGDEKLFF. CDR3 coding DNA: TGCGCCAGCAGCCCGGCAGAGGGAGGCGATGAAAAACTGTTTTTT.

The chain is built from TRBV2 and TRBJ1-4, with D unresolved. The germline CDR1 and CDR2 sequences are SNHLY and FYNNEI. Trimming cost V 0 bases and J 14 bases, with 13 bases left between them. The CDR3 has 13 residues. The CDR3 region has the DNA TGTGCCAGCAGTGAAGCAATAGGAATTCGGCTGTTTTTT. Its protein product is CASSEAIGIRLFF. The full variable domain, with the rest looked up from reference TRBV2 and TRBJ1-4, is EPEVTQTPSHQVTQMGQEVILRCVPISNHLYFYWYRQILGQKVEFLVSFYNNEISEKSEIFDDQFSVERPDGSNFTLKIRSTKLEDSAMYFCASSEAIGIRLFFGSGTQLSVL.

The V and J genes are TRBV25-1 and TRBJ1-1, with D possibly TRBD1 on 6 matching bases. This CDR3 is 18 amino acids long. V was pared by 0 bases and J by 4 bases, with 21 bases between. Germline CDR1 MGHDK, CDR2 SYGVNS. CDR3 protein: CASSEYSGGGMAGTEAFF. The CDR3 nucleotides read TGTGCCAGCAGTGAATATTCCGGGGGGGGCATGGCGGGCACTGAAGCTTTCTTT. Based on the CDR3 plus reference TRBV25-1 and TRBJ1-1, the full variable domain is EADIYQTPRYLVIGTGKKITLECSQTMGHDKMYWYQQDPGMELHLIHYSYGVNSTEKGDLSSESTVSRIRTEHFPLTLESARPSHTSQYLCASSEYSGGGMAGTEAFFGQGTRLTVV.

This chain links TRBV19 with TRBJ1-5; 7 bases match TRBD1. This CDR3 is 18 amino acids long. V shed 0 bases and J 1 base; nucleotides not matched to a gene: 9. Germline CDR1 reads LNHDA; CDR2 reads SQIVND (reference sequence). CDR3 sequence: CASSIDAGQILSNQPQHF. CDR3 bases: TGTGCCAGTAGTATAGACGCGGGACAGATCTTAAGCAATCAGCCCCAGCATTTT.

This clone was detected only once. The chain carries TRBV6-1 and TRBJ2-1; 8 bases map to TRBD2. CDR3 length: 15 residues. From germline, CDR1 is MNHNS and CDR2 SASEGT. The V and J ends lost 2 bases and 7 bases, in that order; junction bases with no gene match: 7. The CDR3, as DNA: TGTGCCAGCAGTGAACGGAGCGGGAGATTGAATGAGCAGTTCTTC. It is translated as CASSERSGRLNEQFF.

The table lists this clone with a count of one. V is TRBV5-5 and J is TRBJ1-1; no reliable D call. This CDR3 spans 15 amino acids. CDR1 is SGHKS and CDR2 is YYEKEE in the germline V gene (reference sequence). V was shortened by 4 bases and J by 0 bases, with 13 bases between the two germline ends. This chain's CDR3 is CASSPGVGVNTEAFF. In DNA, the CDR3 is TGTGCCAGCAGCCCCGGGGTAGGCGTGAACACTGAAGCTTTCTTT.